Listed below are T cell receptor beta chains from one sample, sequenced in a study of cytomegalovirus exposure and HLA in healthy donors. Some clones are missing from TCRdb's copy, which holds only in-frame ones; the method was immunoSEQ multiplex PCR. The table includes 100,000 to 150,000 clones, over 8% detected once. Sequencing input: PBMCs. These receptors all come from a man in his forties in good health and CMV-seronegative. Both conserved end residues are part of each CDR3. Each record gives: V gene, D gene, J gene, clone size, CDR3 DNA, CDR3 protein. D genes are given only for firm matches. For some rows the clone size is stated as once, few or many, or as a class when expanded; others skip it.

TRBV30	NA	TRBJ1-3	few	TGTGCCTGGATGGGAGACGGAAACACCATATATTTT	CAWMGDGNTIYF
TRBV19	NA	TRBJ1-2	NA	TGTGCCAGTAGATCGCCCTGGGCCCAGAACTATGGCTACACCTTC	CASRSPWAQNYGYTF
TRBV9	NA	TRBJ1-2	NA	TGTGCCAGCAGCGCCGCTAAAAAGGCAGGGCCTCGTGACCTCTATGGCTACACCTTC	CASSAAKKAGPRDLYGYTF
TRBV12-2	NA	TRBJ1-6	few	TGTGCAAGTCGCAACCGGGACAGCCTTAATTCACCCCTCCACTTT	CASRNRDSLNSPLHF
TRBV5-1	NA	TRBJ1-6	NA	TGCGCCAGCAGGACTAGGCCGGGGGGAACAGGGAACGAATCACCCCTCCACTTT	CASRTRPGGTGNESPLHF
TRBV11-1	TRBD1	TRBJ1-1	NA	TGTGCCAGCAGCTTAGCGCTGGACAGGGCTCCGAGAACTGAAGCTTTCTTT	CASSLALDRAPRTEAFF
TRBV29-1	TRBD1	TRBJ1-2	few	TGCAGCGCCGAGACAGGGGATAAATATGGCTACACCTTC	CSAETGDKYGYTF
TRBV2	NA	TRBJ1-1	NA	TGTGCCAGCATATGGGGGGGGCAAACTGAAGCTTTCTTT	CASIWGGQTEAFF
TRBV6-6	TRBD1	TRBJ2-3	few	TGTGCCAGCAGAGGACAGGGGGCTGGTACGCAGTATTTT	CASRGQGAGTQYF
TRBV19	TRBD1	TRBJ1-2	NA	TGTGCCAGTAGTATCGGACAGGGGGATTATGGCTACACCTTC	CASSIGQGDYGYTF
TRBV9	NA	TRBJ2-7	few	TGTGCCAGCAGCCCCCTCGGGACTTTATCCTACGAGCAGTACTTC	CASSPLGTLSYEQYF
TRBV2	NA	TRBJ1-2	NA	TGTGCCAGCACTTCTCTGGGCGGTCCGGGGGGCTATGGCTACACCTTC	CASTSLGGPGGYGYTF
TRBV6-6	TRBD1	TRBJ2-7	NA	TGTGCCAGCAGTTACGGGACAGGGAGCTCCTACGAGCAGTACTTC	CASSYGTGSSYEQYF
TRBV10-3	NA	TRBJ1-5	NA	TGTGCCATCACGGGGGATCTGGATCGGGCCCAGCATTTT	CAITGDLDRAQHF
TRBV7-9	TRBD1	TRBJ1-1	few	TGTGCCAGCAGCTTAGTTGCCGGGACAGGCGAGAACACTGAAGCTTTCTTT	CASSLVAGTGENTEAFF
TRBV7-9	TRBD1	TRBJ1-5	NA	TGTGCCAGCAGCTACTCAGGGGGACAGCCCCAGCATTTT	CASSYSGGQPQHF
TRBV5-1	NA	TRBJ1-1	few	TGCGCCAGCAGCTTGGTCGGGGACATGAACACTGAAGCTTTCTTT	CASSLVGDMNTEAFF
TRBV11-3	NA	TRBJ2-1	NA	TGTGCCAGCAGCCCTTACAGGTCCTCCTACAATGAGCAGTTCTTC	CASSPYRSSYNEQFF
TRBV5-1	NA	TRBJ1-1	NA	TGCGCCAGCAGCTTTGCGGGGGCCGAAACTGAAGCTTTCTTT	CASSFAGAETEAFF